The next 26 T cell receptor beta chains were all read from a single sample in a study of graft-versus-host responses after intestinal transplantation. Assay: immunoSEQ multiplex PCR; the TCRdb copy retains only in-frame clones and omits some. The table records tens of thousands of clones, 85% to 95% of them present only once. These receptors' targets are unknown. The specimen was unstimulated CD4+ T cells sorted from spleen or lymph node cells, collected before transplant. The receptors were sampled from a human donor who was the organ donor for an intestinal transplant.

The chain has TRBV5-1 and TRBJ2-2; 9 bases agree with TRBD1. Germline-derived CDR1 and CDR2 are SGHRS and YFSETQ. The CDR3 runs to 15 residues. Trimming removed 4 bases from V and 1 base from J; junction bases left unmatched: 2. CDR3 nucleotide sequence: TGCGCCAGCAGCCCGGGACAGGGGAACACCGGGGAGCTGTTTTTT. Translation: CASSPGQGNTGELFF.

This chain joins TRBV11-3 and TRBJ1-1; the D is unclear. This CDR3 region has 14 residues. The V and J ends lost 0 bases and 9 bases respectively, with 14 bases between them. Germline CDR1 and CDR2: SGHNT and YENEEA. This CDR3 is CASSLDGLADKAFF. The CDR3 bases are TGTGCCAGCAGCTTAGATGGGCTGGCGGATAAAGCTTTCTTT.

The chain has TRBV7-3 and TRBJ1-6, with a possible D match to TRBD1 (6 bases). V was pared by 4 bases and J by 10 bases, with 8 bases between. CDR1 is SGHTA, CDR2 FQGTGA, per germline. The CDR3 consists of 12 residues. The CDR3 region has the DNA TGTGCCAGCAGCTCCGGACAGTCACCCCTCCACTTT. Residues: CASSSGQSPLHF.

This clone was counted a single time. V gene TRBV5-1 combines with J gene TRBJ1-6; D unresolved. Germline CDR1 and CDR2: SGHRS and YFSETQ. The CDR3 loop spans 16 amino acids. Trimming cost V 4 bases and J 0 bases, with 11 bases left between them. Here the CDR3 reads CASSLLESSYNSPLHF. The CDR3 coding sequence is TGCGCCAGCAGCCTTCTGGAGAGCTCCTATAATTCACCCCTCCACTTT.

The CDR3 spells CASSLTGGVNTEAFF. The DNA for the CDR3 is TGTGCCAGCAGCTTGACAGGGGGGGTGAACACTGAAGCTTTCTTT. The chain joins TRBV5-6 to TRBJ1-1; 8 bases match TRBD1. With 1 base clipped from V and 0 bases from J, the junction kept 2 bases outside the gene matches. Germline lookup yields CDR1 SGHDT and CDR2 YYEEEE. This CDR3 region has 15 residues.

The chain links TRBV18 to TRBJ1-1; D call uncertain. Germline loops: CDR1 KGHSH, CDR2 LQKENI. V was pared by 4 bases and J by 7 bases, with 7 bases between. The CDR3 runs 11 residues. The CDR3 loop reads CASSRSFEAFF. The CDR3 DNA sequence: TGTGCCAGCTCACGGTCTTTTGAAGCTTTCTTT.

This chain uses TRBV6-5 with TRBJ1-4, with D possibly TRBD1 on 5 matching bases. This CDR3 has 14 residues. The germline CDR1 and CDR2 sequences are MNHEY and SVGAGI. With 5 bases removed from V and 5 bases from J, the gap between germline ends came to 12 bases. The CDR3 spells CASSLDRVNEKLFF. CDR3 DNA: TGTGCCAGCAGTCTCGACAGAGTGAATGAAAAACTGTTTTTT.

The gene calls are TRBV19 and TRBJ1-1, with a possible D match to TRBD1 (5 bases). In germline, CDR1 is LNHDA, CDR2 SQIVND (reference sequence). The CDR3 totals 16 residues. V dropped 2 bases and J dropped 0 bases, with 13 bases sitting between them. The CDR3 nucleotides are TGTGCCAGTAGTATACGGTTAGGGGCAGTGAACACTGAAGCTTTCTTT. As protein: CASSIRLGAVNTEAFF.

This clone was observed once. The CDR3 DNA sequence: TGTGCCAGCAGTTACGTGGTCGACAGCAATTCACCCCTCCACTTT. Its translation: CASSYVVDSNSPLHF. The chain is built from TRBV6-6 and TRBJ1-6; D is possibly TRBD1 (5 bases). V was shortened by 2 bases and J by 7 bases, with 12 bases between the two germline ends. The CDR3 covers 15 residues. From germline, CDR1 is MNHNY and CDR2 SVGAGI (reference sequence).

The CDR3 DNA reads TGTGCCAGTACCGAAGGGACAGGGGGCGCGCAGCCCCAGCATTTT. Translation: CASTEGTGGAQPQHF. The chain is built from TRBV19 and TRBJ1-5; TRBD1 matches at 12 bases. The V gene's germline CDR1 is LNHDA and CDR2 SQIVND (reference sequence). The CDR3 runs to 15 residues. J lost 7 bases, V lost 7 bases, and 8 bases had no gene match. Supplemented by reference TRBV19 and TRBJ1-5, the full variable domain reads DGGITQSPKYLFRKEGQNVTLSCEQNLNHDAMYWYRQDPGQGLRLIYYSQIVNDFQKGDIAEGYSVSREKKESFPLTVTSAQKNPTAFYLCASTEGTGGAQPQHFGDGTRLSIL.

V and J are TRBV7-9 and TRBJ2-5; D possibly corresponds to TRBD2 (5 bases). CDR1 is SEHNR, CDR2 FQNEAQ, per germline (reference sequence). V lost 5 bases and J lost 5, with 27 bases in between. The length of the CDR3 is 18 residues. The CDR3 DNA sequence: TGTGCCAGCAGCAGAAGGTTTAATTTGGGCCTCGGCGGGGAGACCCAGTACTTC. Its protein product is CASSRRFNLGLGGETQYF.

The chain carries TRBV25-1 and TRBJ2-1; TRBD2 might be the D (5 bases). Germline lookup yields CDR1 MGHDK and CDR2 SYGVNS. This CDR3 spans 14 amino acids. Trimming took 4 bases from V and 9 from J, leaving 16 bases between them. DNA of the CDR3: TGTGCCAGCAGTGCTCGGTCGGGGTTAGGTGAGCAGTTCTTC. Its translation is CASSARSGLGEQFF.

V and J are TRBV27 and TRBJ2-3, with unresolved D. From germline, CDR1 is MNHEY and CDR2 SMNVEV (reference sequence). Trimming left V 5 bases short and J 2 bases short, with 5 bases between. The CDR3 spans 12 residues. The CDR3 reads CASSPITDTQYF. For the CDR3, the DNA is TGTGCCAGCAGTCCCATCACAGATACGCAGTATTTT.

The chain recombines TRBV28 with TRBJ2-1, with TRBD2 as a possible D gene (6 bases). The V and J ends lost 5 bases and 7 bases respectively, with 12 bases between them. This CDR3 has 13 residues. The germline gives CDR1 MDHEN, CDR2 SYDVKM. This chain's CDR3 is CASSAAGRNEQFF. The CDR3 region has the DNA TGTGCCAGCAGTGCAGCGGGTAGGAATGAGCAGTTCTTC.

The chain carries TRBV29-1 and TRBJ2-3; 7 bases line up with TRBD1. Germline V gene sequence: CDR1 SQVTM, CDR2 ANQGSEA. Trimming took 8 bases from V and 7 from J; bases not matched to a gene: 15. This CDR3 comprises 14 residues. This chain's CDR3 is CSLREQGNENTQYF. For the CDR3, the DNA is TGCAGCCTAAGAGAACAGGGGAATGAAAATACGCAGTATTTT.

The chain recombines TRBV7-3 with TRBJ2-5, with D possibly called TRBD1 or TRBD2 (6 bases each). The germline CDR1 and CDR2 sequences are SGHTA and FQGTGA. V was clipped by 2 bases and J by 5 bases, with 15 bases between them. This CDR3 region has 15 residues. The CDR3 DNA reads TGTGCCAGCAGCTTACTGGGGGGCCCGGGGGAGACCCAGTACTTC. Protein: CASSLLGGPGETQYF.

The chain is built from TRBV5-1 and TRBJ1-2; no reliable D call. Germline lookup yields CDR1 SGHRS and CDR2 YFSETQ. The V gene lost 1 base and the J gene lost 0 bases, with 16 bases spanning the gap. The CDR3 is made up of 17 amino acids. The CDR3 loop is CASSLLPSGTTNYGYTF. CDR3 sequence (DNA): TGCGCCAGCAGCTTGCTTCCGTCGGGTACAACTAACTATGGCTACACCTTC. The variable domain in full, with the rest retrieved from reference TRBV5-1 and TRBJ1-2, is KAGVTQTPRYLIKTRGQQVTLSCSPISGHRSVSWYQQTPGQGLQFLFEYFSETQRNKGNFPGRFSGRQFSNSRSEMNVSTLELGDSALYLCASSLLPSGTTNYGYTFGSGTRLTVV.

The V gene is TRBV5-5, the J gene TRBJ2-6, with D perhaps TRBD1 (5 bases). The CDR3 has 14 amino acids. CDR1 is SGHKS, CDR2 YYEKEE, per germline (reference sequence). V lost 3 bases to trimming and J lost 3 bases, with 7 bases between them. The CDR3 DNA follows: TGTGCCAGCAGCTCAGACAGTGGGGCCAACGTCCTGACTTTC. Its translation: CASSSDSGANVLTF. Full variable domain (rest looked up from reference TRBV5-5 and TRBJ2-6): DAGVTQSPTHLIKTRGQQVTLRCSPISGHKSVSWYQQVLGQGPQFIFQYYEKEERGRGNFPDRFSARQFPNYSSELNVNALLLGDSALYLCASSSDSGANVLTFGAGSRLTVL.

The chain links TRBV6-5 to TRBJ2-7; no clear D gene. Germline values: CDR1 MNHEY, CDR2 SVGAGI. Trimming removed 0 bases from V and 6 bases from J, with 6 bases in between. The CDR3 extends over 12 amino acids. The CDR3 sequence: CASSYSPGEQYF. In DNA form, the CDR3 reads TGTGCCAGCAGTTACTCCCCCGGCGAGCAGTACTTC.

The V call is TRBV10-3, the J call TRBJ1-3, with TRBD1 as a possible D gene (5 bases). Germline V gene lookup returns CDR1 ENHRY and CDR2 SYGVKD. This CDR3 is 15 amino acids long. V lost 2 bases and J 5 bases, leaving 13 bases between the germline ends. The CDR3 spells CAISEGTSGRNTIYF. CDR3 nucleotide sequence: TGTGCCATCAGTGAGGGGACCTCGGGGCGAAACACCATATATTTT.

The chain employs TRBV5-1 and TRBJ1-2; TRBD1 agrees at 7 bases. The germline V gene has CDR1 SGHRS and CDR2 YFSETQ. Trimming cost V 4 bases and J 4 bases; bases outside gene matches: 7. This CDR3 spans 14 amino acids. The CDR3 coding sequence is TGCGCCAGCAGCCCGGAGGGGGCCAGCTATGGCTACACCTTC. Its translation is CASSPEGASYGYTF.

This chain joins TRBV6-6 and TRBJ1-2; D is possibly TRBD1 (6 bases). V was shortened by 6 bases and J by 5 bases, with 13 bases between the two germline ends. Per germline, CDR1 MNHNY and CDR2 SVGAGI (reference sequence). The CDR3 consists of 13 residues. In DNA form, the CDR3 reads TGTGCCAGCAGCCAAAGACAGGCTTATGGCTACACCTTC. Its translation is CASSQRQAYGYTF.

The CDR3 spells CAISRTGPEAFF. CDR3 DNA: TGTGCCATCAGCCGGACAGGCCCTGAAGCTTTCTTT. V usage is TRBV10-3 and J usage is TRBJ1-1; 7 bases match TRBD1. V gave up 6 bases and J gave up 6 bases; unmatched junction bases: 4. Germline assignment: CDR1 ENHRY and CDR2 SYGVKD. CDR3 length: 12 amino acids.

Of note for this clone: Other DNA variants within this sample encode the same CDR3. This chain links TRBV5-1 with TRBJ2-7; D possibly corresponds to TRBD1 (6 bases). The CDR3 runs 14 residues. From germline, CDR1 is SGHRS and CDR2 YFSETQ. V was clipped by 0 bases and J by 2 bases, with 9 bases between them. The CDR3 region is CASSLAAGAYEQYF. The CDR3 nucleotides read TGCGCCAGCAGCTTGGCCGCAGGGGCCTACGAGCAGTACTTC.

The chain uses TRBV5-8 and TRBJ1-1; 8 bases map to TRBD1. The germline V gene has CDR1 SGHTS and CDR2 YDEGEE. The CDR3 length is 14 residues. V lost 9 bases, J lost 5 bases, and 12 bases stayed unmatched. The CDR3 DNA reads as TGTGCCACCTCACCCGGACAGGGTGTGACTGAAGCTTTCTTT. Translating it yields CATSPGQGVTEAFF.

The chain couples TRBV19 to TRBJ1-2; 8 nucleotides match TRBD1. Germline V gives CDR1 LNHDA, CDR2 SQIVND (reference sequence). After removal of 6 bases from V and 6 bases from J, the junction contained 9 bases not matched to a gene. The CDR3 totals 14 residues. The CDR3 protein is CASSRTGLGDGYTF. The CDR3 nucleotides read TGTGCCAGTAGCCGGACAGGGCTTGGGGATGGCTACACCTTC.